The rows below give T cell receptor beta chains drawn from one sample of a study of blood T cell repertoires in COVID-19. This table comes from immunoSEQ multiplex PCR, and its TCRdb copy is limited to in-frame clones, with some not included. The repertoire holds about 210,000 clones, with about 88% as singletons. The source material was PBMCs or T cells enriched from blood (not recorded which). The receptors were gathered from a woman between 40 and 55 years old in a cohort exposed to, infected with or recovered from COVID-19 (not recorded which). The CDR3 runs from the conserved cysteine through the conserved F or W. D genes are given only for firm matches. The size field is filled for only some rows; it gives once, few, many or a size class.

size | J | D | V | CDR3 | DNA
once | TRBJ2-7 | - | TRBV19 | CASSMSMGGVNEQYF | TGTGCCAGTAGTATGAGTATGGGGGGAGTCAACGAGCAGTACTTC
- | TRBJ2-7 | - | TRBV10-3 | CAISESSTYEQYF | TGTGCCATCAGTGAAAGTAGTACCTACGAGCAGTACTTC
- | TRBJ2-2 | TRBD2 | TRBV6-2/TRBV6-3 | CASSHSSGNTGELFF | TGTGCCAGCAGCCACTCTAGCGGGAACACCGGGGAGCTGTTTTTT
few | TRBJ2-1 | TRBD1 | TRBV15 | CATTYGQGVAQIQFF | TGTGCCACCACTTACGGACAGGGAGTAGCCCAAATCCAGTTCTTC
- | TRBJ2-1 | TRBD2 | TRBV5-5 | CASSPGLAGGRSSYNEQFF | TGTGCCAGCAGCCCCGGACTAGCGGGGGGACGGAGCTCCTACAATGAGCAGTTCTTC
- | TRBJ2-7 | TRBD2 | TRBV11-2 | CASSSGTAGGSNEQYF | TGTGCCAGCAGCTCAGGGACAGCGGGGGGCTCCAACGAGCAGTACTTC
- | TRBJ1-1 | TRBD1 | TRBV5-1 | CASSLEGGITEAFF | TGCGCCAGCAGCTTGGAAGGGGGCATCACTGAAGCTTTCTTT
- | TRBJ2-6 | - | TRBV4-3 | CASSQVGAGANVLTF | TGCGCCAGCAGCCAAGTAGGGGCTGGGGCCAACGTCCTGACTTTC
- | TRBJ1-1 | - | TRBV11-2 | CASSPQGSSITEAFF | TGTGCCAGCAGCCCCCAGGGAAGCAGTATCACTGAAGCTTTCTTT
- | TRBJ1-2 | - | TRBV7-9 | CASSRGGAGYGYTF | TGTGCCAGCAGCCGGGGGGGCGCGGGGTATGGCTACACCTTC
- | TRBJ2-3 | TRBD2 | TRBV19 | CASSFNLGLAADTQYF | TGTGCCAGTAGTTTCAACCTCGGACTAGCGGCCGATACGCAGTATTTT
- | TRBJ1-3 | TRBD1 | TRBV7-2 | CASSSGGPGNTIYF | TGTGCCAGCAGCTCAGGGGGGCCTGGAAACACCATATATTTT
- | TRBJ2-2 | TRBD1 | TRBV7-2 | CASSPSQGARSGELFF | TGTGCCAGCAGCCCATCACAGGGGGCGAGGTCCGGGGAGCTGTTTTTT
- | TRBJ2-2 | TRBD2 | TRBV30 | CAWERGGRALTGELFF | TGTGCCTGGGAAAGGGGCGGGAGGGCCCTCACCGGGGAGCTGTTTTTT
- | TRBJ1-6 | - | TRBV11-2 | CASSLDGGRGSPLHF | TGTGCCAGCAGCTTAGACGGCGGGCGAGGGTCACCCCTCCACTTT
- | TRBJ1-2 | TRBD1 | TRBV27 | CASSLSDRDREGYTF | TGTGCCAGCAGTTTATCGGACCGAGACAGGGAAGGCTACACCTTC
- | TRBJ1-4 | - | TRBV4-1 | CASSQDSARGSEKLFF | TGCGCCAGCAGCCAAGATTCGGCCAGGGGAAGTGAAAAACTGTTTTTT
few | TRBJ1-4 | - | TRBV7-9 | CASSPRSGARAEKLFF | TGTGCCAGCAGCCCACGAAGTGGGGCACGGGCCGAAAAACTGTTTTTT
- | TRBJ1-1 | - | TRBV9 | CASRDQIQGNTEAFF | TGTGCCAGCAGAGACCAGATACAGGGGAACACTGAAGCTTTCTTT
- | TRBJ2-7 | TRBD2 | TRBV13 | CASRSGGDYEQYF | TGTGCCAGCAGATCCGGGGGGGATTACGAGCAGTACTTC
- | TRBJ2-1 | TRBD2 | TRBV6-4 | CASSDLAGGFNEQFF | TGTGCCAGCAGTGACTTAGCGGGGGGTTTCAATGAGCAGTTCTTC
- | TRBJ2-1 | TRBD2 | TRBV7-2 | CASSLLAGKGNEQFF | TGTGCCAGCAGTCTACTAGCGGGGAAGGGCAATGAGCAGTTCTTC
- | TRBJ2-2 | - | TRBV6-2/TRBV6-3 | CASSGPTLAGELFF | TGTGCCAGCAGTGGACCCACACTAGCCGGGGAGCTGTTTTTT
- | TRBJ2-7 | TRBD1 | TRBV6-5 | CASSTPGQGLNEQYF | TGTGCCAGCAGCACTCCGGGACAGGGGCTCAACGAGCAGTACTTC
- | TRBJ2-7 | TRBD1 | TRBV29-1 | CSAWDRSYEQYF | TGCAGCGCCTGGGACAGGTCCTACGAGCAGTACTTC
- | TRBJ2-7 | TRBD2 | TRBV2 | CASRAAGGRYEQYF | TGTGCCAGCAGGGCAGCGGGGGGGCGGTACGAGCAGTACTTC
- | TRBJ1-2 | - | TRBV29-1 | CSVVRGTPDGYTF | TGCAGCGTTGTCCGGGGGACTCCGGATGGCTACACCTTC
- | TRBJ1-2 | - | TRBV11-2 | CASSSGLQINYGYTF | TGTGCCAGCAGCTCGGGACTCCAGATTAACTATGGCTACACCTTC
- | TRBJ2-1 | - | TRBV6-5 | CASKEGLRNEQFF | TGTGCCAGCAAGGAGGGGTTGAGGAATGAGCAGTTCTTC
- | TRBJ1-5 | - | TRBV6-4 | CASSDEEGQPQHF | TGTGCCAGCAGTGACGAGGAGGGTCAGCCCCAGCATTTT
few | TRBJ1-1 | - | TRBV29-1 | CSVVVGQRVNTEAFF | TGCAGCGTGGTAGTAGGACAGAGAGTGAATACTGAAGCTTTCTTT
- | TRBJ1-2 | - | TRBV7-6 | CASSPRSGNYGYTF | TGTGCCAGCAGCCCCCGTTCAGGGAACTATGGCTACACCTTC
- | TRBJ2-3 | TRBD2 | TRBV10-3 | CAISQASGRTDTQYF | TGTGCCATCAGTCAAGCTAGCGGGAGAACAGATACGCAGTATTTT
- | TRBJ2-7 | TRBD1 | TRBV27 | CASSLGAGGAGQYF | TGTGCCAGCAGTTTAGGGGCAGGGGGCGCGGGGCAGTACTTC
- | TRBJ2-3 | - | TRBV6-5 | CASGRLDPSTDTQYF | TGTGCCAGCGGAAGACTAGACCCTAGCACAGATACGCAGTATTTT
- | TRBJ2-7 | TRBD1 | TRBV6-5 | CASGTGEVYEQYF | TGTGCCAGCGGGACAGGGGAGGTGTACGAGCAGTACTTC
- | TRBJ1-1 | - | TRBV5-1 | CASIAGETSNTEAFF | TGCGCCAGCATTGCGGGAGAGACATCGAACACTGAAGCTTTCTTT
- | TRBJ1-1 | - | TRBV5-1 | CASSPQVNTEAFF | TGCGCCAGCAGCCCTCAGGTGAACACTGAAGCTTTCTTT
- | TRBJ2-3 | - | TRBV4-1 | CASSHLPGGGDPDTQYF | TGCGCCAGCAGCCATTTGCCTGGAGGGGGGGACCCAGATACGCAGTATTTT
- | TRBJ2-7 | - | TRBV10-3 | CAISESRAGSYEQYF | TGTGCCATCAGTGAGTCGCGGGCGGGGTCCTACGAGCAGTACTTC
- | TRBJ1-2 | - | TRBV4-2 | CASSRQVATQGPRGYGYTF | TGTGCCAGCAGCCGACAGGTCGCCACACAGGGTCCGCGAGGTTATGGCTACACCTTC
- | TRBJ1-3 | - | TRBV4-1 | CASSLGATRSGNTIYF | TGCGCCAGCAGCCTAGGAGCCACTCGCTCTGGAAACACCATATATTTT
- | TRBJ2-1 | TRBD2 | TRBV19 | CASSIRLAGGYEQFF | TGTGCCAGTAGTATTAGACTAGCGGGAGGGTATGAGCAGTTCTTC
once | TRBJ2-7 | TRBD1 | TRBV5-6 | CASRATPRGPVYEQYF | TGTGCCAGCAGAGCAACCCCCAGGGGGCCGGTGTACGAGCAGTACTTC
- | TRBJ2-2 | - | TRBV24-1 | CATSDLPGTNTGELFF | TGTGCCACCAGTGATCTGCCGGGAACGAACACCGGGGAGCTGTTTTTT
- | TRBJ2-5 | - | TRBV11-3 | CASSFFPGFVETQYF | TGTGCCAGCAGCTTTTTCCCGGGGTTCGTAGAGACCCAGTACTTC
- | TRBJ1-1 | TRBD1 | TRBV13 | CASRNRGGTEAFF | TGTGCCAGCCGAAACAGGGGTGGCACTGAAGCTTTCTTT
- | TRBJ2-2 | TRBD2 | TRBV19 | CASRASGGTGELFF | TGTGCCAGTAGAGCTTCGGGGGGCACCGGGGAGCTGTTTTTT
- | TRBJ1-5 | - | TRBV18 | CASSPLGGQPQHF | TGTGCCAGCTCACCACTCGGGGGTCAGCCCCAGCATTTT
- | TRBJ2-2 | - | TRBV27 | CASRKLAANTGELFF | TGTGCCAGCAGAAAACTAGCCGCGAACACCGGGGAGCTGTTTTTT
- | TRBJ1-1 | - | TRBV11-3 | CASSLIPDSEAFF | TGTGCCAGCAGCTTAATCCCCGACAGTGAAGCTTTCTTT
- | TRBJ2-1 | TRBD2 | TRBV2 | CASSVSGRSDNEQFF | TGTGCCAGCAGTGTTAGCGGGAGGAGCGACAATGAGCAGTTCTTC
- | TRBJ2-7 | - | TRBV30 | CAWRETGIEQYF | TGTGCCTGGAGGGAAACAGGGATCGAGCAGTACTTC
- | TRBJ1-1 | - | TRBV6-1 | CASSVGPNRDGNTEAFF | TGTGCCAGCAGTGTGGGTCCAAACAGGGATGGGAACACTGAAGCTTTCTTT